The table lists the clone carrying this T cell receptor (beta chain) with a few counts. The antigen is undetermined. From the 5' RACE reads, TCRdb called clonotypes with MiXCR, one entry per CDR3 protein. The sample has approximately 540,000 distinct CDR3 sequences; approximately 12% are singletons. This specimen comes from a study of CD8 T cells in ankylosing spondylitis. Germline V gives CDR1 SGHRS, CDR2 YFSETQ. The CDR3 has 16 amino acids. The V end was cut by 6 bases, the J end by 8 bases, with 24 bases between. The study's findings and limits: Seemingly distinctive of ankylosing spondylitis blood was a TCR beta motif formed by eight highly homologous variants.

Sequenced material: blood, either unsorted or a sorted T cell fraction (not recorded which). The chain joins TRBV5-1 to TRBJ2-1, with a possible D match to TRBD2 (6 bases). The sequence came from a male donor with ankylosing spondylitis. The CDR3 protein is CASTLSGAVVGDEQFF. CDR3 nucleotide sequence: TGCGCCAGCACTTTATCGGGAGCGGTTGTGGGGGATGAGCAGTTCTTC.